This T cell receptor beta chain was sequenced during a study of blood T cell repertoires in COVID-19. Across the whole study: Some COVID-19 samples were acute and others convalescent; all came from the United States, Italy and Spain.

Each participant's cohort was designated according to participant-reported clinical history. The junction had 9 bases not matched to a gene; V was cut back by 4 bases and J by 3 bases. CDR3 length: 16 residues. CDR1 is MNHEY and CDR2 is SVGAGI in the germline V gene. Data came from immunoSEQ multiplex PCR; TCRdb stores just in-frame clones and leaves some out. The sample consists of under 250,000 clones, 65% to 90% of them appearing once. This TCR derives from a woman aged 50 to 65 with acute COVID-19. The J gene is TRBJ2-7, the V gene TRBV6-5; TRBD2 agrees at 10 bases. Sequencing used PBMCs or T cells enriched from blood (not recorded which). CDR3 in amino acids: CASSFTGASGGYEQYF. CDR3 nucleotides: TGTGCCAGCAGTTTCACTGGGGCTAGCGGGGGCTACGAGCAGTACTTC.